This TCR beta chain was documented in a study of OX40 agonist ivuxolimab in advanced cancers. Across the whole study: Of the participants, approximately 44% had some prior anti-PD-1, anti-PD-L1 or anti-CTLA-4 therapy, which was allowed. Study-wide points: Compared with others, partial responders at 0.1-3.0 mg/kg displayed clonal expansion among the lowest. Researchers did not determine the expanded peripheral T cells' antigen specificity.

Note on this clone: Its antigen remains unknown.

Profiling relied on immunoSEQ multiplex PCR, and the TCRdb table lists in-frame clones only, not all of them. The sample has about 98,000 clones, 88% seen once. The germline CDR1 and CDR2 sequences are SGHRS and YFSETQ. The CDR3 covers 12 residues. V was shortened by 4 bases and J by 4 bases, with 8 bases between the two germline ends. Material: CD4+ or CD8+ T cells sorted from blood, obtained in a trial of the OX40 agonist ivuxolimab. The source is an adult with an advanced solid tumor such as melanoma, head and neck, liver or kidney cancer. This chain links TRBV5-1 with TRBJ2-5, with unresolved D. CDR3: CASSLGAETQYF. In DNA form, the CDR3 reads TGCGCCAGCAGCCTTGGAGCAGAGACCCAGTACTTC.